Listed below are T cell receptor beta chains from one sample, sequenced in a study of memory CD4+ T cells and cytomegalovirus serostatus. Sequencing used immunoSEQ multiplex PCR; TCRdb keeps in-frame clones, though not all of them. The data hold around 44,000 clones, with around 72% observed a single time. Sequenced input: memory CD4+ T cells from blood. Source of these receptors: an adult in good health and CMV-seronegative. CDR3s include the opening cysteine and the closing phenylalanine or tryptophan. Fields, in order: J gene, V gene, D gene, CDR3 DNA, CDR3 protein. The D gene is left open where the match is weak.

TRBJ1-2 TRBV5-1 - TGCGCCAGCAGCTTGTCGCCAGCTAACTATGGCTACACCTTC CASSLSPANYGYTF
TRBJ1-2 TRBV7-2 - TGTGCCAGCAGCCCCTCCGGTGACCGTGGAGGCTACACCTTC CASSPSGDRGGYTF
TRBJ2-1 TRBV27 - TGTGCCAGCTCCTTATCGGGCAATGAGCAGTTCTTC CASSLSGNEQFF
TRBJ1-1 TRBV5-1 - TGCGCCAGCAGCTTGGCCGGGGGAAACACTGAAGCTTTCTTT CASSLAGGNTEAFF
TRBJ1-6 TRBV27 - TGTGCCAGCAGTCTAATCGGGGCACCCCTCCACTTT CASSLIGAPLHF
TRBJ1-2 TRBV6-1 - TGTGCCAGCAGTGAAGGTGCGGGGTTTGGTAGCTATGGCTACACCTTC CASSEGAGFGSYGYTF
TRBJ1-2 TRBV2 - TGTGCCAGCAAGTTTCGGGGCGACTATGGCTACACCTTC CASKFRGDYGYTF
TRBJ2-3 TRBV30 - TGTGCCTGGAATCAAGCGACAGATACGCAGTATTTT CAWNQATDTQYF
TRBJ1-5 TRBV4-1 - TGCGCCAGCAGCCAAGTCACCGGGCCCAGTTCGCCCCAGCATTTT CASSQVTGPSSPQHF
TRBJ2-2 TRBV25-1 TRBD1 TGTGCCAGCCGATCGGACAGGCAGAACACCGGGGAGCTGTTTTTT CASRSDRQNTGELFF
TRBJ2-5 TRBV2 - TGTGCCAGCAGTGAATCGTCAGAGACCCAGTACTTC CASSESSETQYF